The text below deals with one T cell receptor (beta chain). The sample is drawn from a study of radiotherapy plus CTLA-4 blockade in lung cancer. Turning to the study itself: Objective response rate was 15% to 20%; disease control rate, approximately 33%.

With ipilimumab providing CTLA-4 blockade, focal radiation was administered to patients who had chemo-refractory metastatic non-small-cell lung cancer. The CDR3 spans 15 residues. Germline CDR1 and CDR2: SGHTS and YDEGEE. The V and J ends lost 4 bases and 3 bases respectively, with 13 bases between them. Method: immunoSEQ multiplex PCR; TCRdb's copy keeps in-frame clones and lacks some. The table has about 90,000 clones, approximately 82% seen once; the top ten hold roughly 15%. J is TRBJ2-2 and V is TRBV5-8; possible D gene TRBD1, 5 bases. Material: peripheral blood, obtained from a patient treated with radiotherapy plus ipilimumab. The clonotype comes from a human donor with non-small cell lung cancer that progressed on radiotherapy plus ipilimumab. The CDR3 coding sequence is TGTGCCAGCAGCCGAGACAGCCGATACACCGGGGAGCTGTTTTTT. Protein sequence: CASSRDSRYTGELFF.